This TCR beta chain is from a study of blood T cell repertoires in COVID-19. Trimming shortened V by 1 base and J by 0 bases, and 13 bases separated the two germline ends. The CDR3 length is 17 residues. CDR1 and CDR2 from the germline V gene are LGHDT and YNNKEL (reference sequence). Profiled with immunoSEQ multiplex PCR; TCRdb holds only in-frame clones, not every one. The data contain 78,000 or so clones, almost 85% of them singletons. This sequence originates from a man aged 80 or over with acute or convalescent COVID-19. The sequenced material came from peripheral blood. This rearrangement joins TRBV3-1 (or the pseudogene TRBV3-2) to TRBJ1-3, with D uncertain. CDR3 nucleotides: TGTGCCAGCAGCCAAGGAGTGGAGATCAGCTCTGGAAACACCATATATTTT. Amino acid sequence: CASSQGVEISSGNTIYF.